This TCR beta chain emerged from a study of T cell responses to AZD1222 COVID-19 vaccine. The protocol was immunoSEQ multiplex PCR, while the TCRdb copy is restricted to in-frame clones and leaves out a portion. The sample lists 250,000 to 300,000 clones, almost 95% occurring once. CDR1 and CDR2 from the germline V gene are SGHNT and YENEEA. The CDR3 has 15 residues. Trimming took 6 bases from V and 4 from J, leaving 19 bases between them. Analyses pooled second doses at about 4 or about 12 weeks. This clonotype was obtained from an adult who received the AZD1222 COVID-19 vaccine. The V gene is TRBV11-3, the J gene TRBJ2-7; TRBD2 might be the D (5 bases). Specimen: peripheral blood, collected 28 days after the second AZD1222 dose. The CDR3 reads CASSSFRDDFYEQYF. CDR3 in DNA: TGTGCCAGCAGTTCCTTCCGGGATGACTTTTACGAGCAGTACTTC.